The 3 T cell receptor beta chains listed next were all sequenced from one sample in a study of T cells in Graves' hyperthyroidism and ophthalmopathy. What was amplified from RNA transcripts were TCR beta CDR3 regions. Carried out on the TCR CDR3, a first-round RT-PCR used the HTBI primer set. TCRdb analysed the multiplex PCR reads with MiXCR anew, one entry per CDR3 protein. The sample holds 280,000 or so distinct CDR3 sequences, 20% to 25% seen once. Sample: blood. These receptors all come from a man between 40 and 49 years old with Graves' hyperthyroidism that later progressed to Graves' ophthalmopathy.

This clonotype was counted ten times or more. The chain carries TRBV19 and TRBJ1-5; no clear D gene. Trimming removed 5 bases from V and 2 bases from J, with 7 bases in between. The CDR3 covers 13 residues. CDR1 is LNHDA and CDR2 is SQIVND in the germline V gene (reference sequence). CDR3: CASSVDGNQPQHF. The DNA of the CDR3 is TGTGCCAGTAGTGTCGACGGCAATCAGCCCCAGCATTTT.

This clonotype was seen at least ten times. The rearrangement links TRBV11-3 to TRBJ2-6; 14 bases line up with TRBD2. Germline lookup yields CDR1 SGHNT and CDR2 YENEEA. After removal of 1 base from V and 3 bases from J, the junction contained 11 bases not matched to a gene. This CDR3 is built from 21 residues. CDR3 nucleotides: TGTGCCAGCAGCTTAGGTCTCGGGACTAGCGGGAGCCTTAGTGGGGCCAACGTCCTGACTTTC. Translating it yields CASSLGLGTSGSLSGANVLTF.

This clonotype has at least ten counts. One end of the junction varies from germline; a read error may be responsible. The V gene is TRBV18, the J gene TRBJ2-7; 8 positions match TRBD2. CDR1 and CDR2 (germline): KGHSH, LQKENI. This CDR3 is 17 amino acids long. Written as DNA, the CDR3 is TGTGCCAGCTCGCCACCGGGGGGGAGCGGGAACGTCCGGGAGCAGTACTTC. Its translation is CASSPPGGSGNVREQYF.